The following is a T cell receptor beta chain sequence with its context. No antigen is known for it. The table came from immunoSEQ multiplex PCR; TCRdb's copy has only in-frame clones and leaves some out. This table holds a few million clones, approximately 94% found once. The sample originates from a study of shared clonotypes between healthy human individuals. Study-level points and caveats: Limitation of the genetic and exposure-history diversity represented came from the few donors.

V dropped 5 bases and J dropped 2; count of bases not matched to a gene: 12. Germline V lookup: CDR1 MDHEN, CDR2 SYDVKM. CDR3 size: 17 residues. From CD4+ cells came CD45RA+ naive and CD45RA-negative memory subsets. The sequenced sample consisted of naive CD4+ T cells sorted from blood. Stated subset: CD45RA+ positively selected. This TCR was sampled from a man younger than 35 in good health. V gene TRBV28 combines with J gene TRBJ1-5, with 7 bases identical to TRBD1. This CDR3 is CASSTGTAALGNQPQHF. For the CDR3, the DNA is TGTGCCAGCAGTACGGGGACAGCGGCCCTCGGCAATCAGCCCCAGCATTTT.